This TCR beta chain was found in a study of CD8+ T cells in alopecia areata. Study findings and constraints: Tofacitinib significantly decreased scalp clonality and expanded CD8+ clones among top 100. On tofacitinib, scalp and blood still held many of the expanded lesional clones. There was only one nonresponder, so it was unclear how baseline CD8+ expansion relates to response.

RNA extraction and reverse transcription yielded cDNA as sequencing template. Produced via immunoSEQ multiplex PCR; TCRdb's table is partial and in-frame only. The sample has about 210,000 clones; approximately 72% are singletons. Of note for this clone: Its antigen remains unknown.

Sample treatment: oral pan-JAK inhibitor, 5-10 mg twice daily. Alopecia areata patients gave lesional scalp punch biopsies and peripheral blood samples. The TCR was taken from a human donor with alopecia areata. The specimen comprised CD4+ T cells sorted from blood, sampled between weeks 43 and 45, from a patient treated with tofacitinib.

The chain's CDR3 is CASKPLDRMNTEAFF. CDR3 DNA: TGCGCCAGCAAACCCCTTGACAGAATGAACACTGAAGCTTTCTTT. This chain links TRBV5-1 with TRBJ1-1; weak D call: TRBD1 (5 bases). Trimming took 6 bases from V and 0 from J, leaving 15 bases between them. Germline CDR1 and CDR2: SGHRS and YFSETQ. The CDR3 contains 15 residues.